This TCR beta chain was recorded in a study of cytotoxic CD8 clonotypes in ibrutinib-treated CLL. Overall study results and limits: Against age-matched healthy donors, baseline clonality ran higher and tracked circulating CD8+ T-cell counts. At ibrutinib response, clonality increased, and at progression it declined back toward baseline. Public clonotypes were rare and shrank or held steady on treatment.

Concerning this clone: Its specificity is not known.

Clones were sequenced by immunoSEQ multiplex PCR, and TCRdb holds only the in-frame ones, with some missing. The sample has some 200,000 clones; 70% are singletons. Trimming pared 1 base from V and 6 bases from J, leaving 7 bases between. The CDR3 length is 14 residues. The germline gives CDR1 SGHTA, CDR2 FQGTGA. J is TRBJ1-6 and V is TRBV7-3; no reliable D call. The sequenced sample was PBMCs, obtained after 12 months of ibrutinib treatment. The TCR was taken from a human donor with chronic lymphocytic leukemia. CDR3 loop: CASSLNSGNSPLHF. The DNA of the CDR3 is TGTGCCAGCAGCTTAAACAGCGGTAATTCACCCCTCCACTTT.